Below, one TCR beta chain is given with its context. The target of this receptor is not known. No clone much larger than this one lies a single base away; base qualities are absent. The library was obtained by the immunoSEQ multiplex PCR assay. For the multiplex PCR, a mixture combining 60 forward primers for TCR Vbeta segments and 13 reverse primers for TCR Jbeta segments was used. Amplification of the CDR3 region of rearranged TCR beta genes was performed with a multiplex PCR assay on genomic DNA. Amplified TCR beta libraries were sequenced as 87-base-pair reads on the Illumina HiSeq System. In the original analysis: Across the roughly 670 repertoires, a later analysis counted 80 million or so unique TCR beta chains, 9.5 million to 12 million of which were shared by at least two donors. Raw reads were error-corrected and collapsed into unique sequences with a nearest-neighbor algorithm that merged closely related sequences to remove PCR and sequencing errors. Alignment of CDR3 sequences to IMGT reference sequences was used to assign V, D and J gene segments. For a sequence to be retained, a match of at least six nucleotides to both a V gene segment and a J gene segment was required. A rearrangement was called productive if the CDR3 had no stop codons and remained in frame with V and J, and every other rearrangement was called non-productive. CDR3 was defined according to IMGT convention as the region running from the second conserved V-encoded cysteine to the conserved J-encoded phenylalanine. Sequences without an unambiguous match to a single V gene segment were excluded from the earlier analysis of almost 600 of the donors. In an earlier analysis of almost 600 of the donors, a V segment was called functional when productive rearrangements were above 56.7%, and segregating when the standard deviation between donors exceeded 5%. A statistical classification framework was built to diagnose cytomegalovirus status from the catalog of TCR beta chain sequences. A later analysis assigned V and J genes by comparing TCR nucleotide sequences with IMGT/GENE-DB human TR gene sequences. In a later analysis, CDR3 sequences and most-parsimonious VDJ recombination scenarios were assigned using the TCRdist pipeline. In a later analysis, each TCR beta chain was defined by its CDR3 amino acid sequence together with its V-gene family, and reads without a unique V-gene family were excluded. A later analysis removed several hundred highly shared, low-generation-probability nucleotide sequences to deal with suspected cross-contamination and a sequencing artifact. In a later analysis, a clonal expansion index for each public chain was calculated from normalized within-repertoire ranks of inferred template counts. Generation probabilities in a later analysis came from a VDJ recombination model fitted to out-of-frame rearrangements, and those results were checked against IGoR. A later analysis scored TCR-TCR, TCR-HLA and TCR-CMV co-occurrence with hypergeometric tests, applying a repertoire-size bias correction to TCR pairs. To estimate false discovery rates, a later analysis permuted the HLA or CMV assignments 20 times. In a later analysis, co-occurring TCRs were grouped using DBSCAN, and TCRdist sequence similarity was added for clustering within HLA-allele-positive subsets. Repertoires with fewer than 30,000 or more than 120,000 public chains, plus five repertoires with anomalous nucleotide sharing, were excluded from co-occurrence clustering. Drawn from immuneACCESS, this table holds only the in-frame rearrangements with V and J called that TCRdb kept. Clones are partly lost; checked studies trace under half to an unresolved V gene and leave the rest unexplained. The DNA was the basis for D and trimming; V, J and clone size are from that table. The sample profile shows about 41,000 clones; roughly 80% of them were found once. The ten largest clones represent around 2.5% of the sample.

The cohort comprised 666 healthy bone marrow donors. At the time of sampling, every cohort member was nominally healthy, though immune exposures that went unrecorded were likely present. The donor tested CMV seronegative, placing the donor among the 300 to 450 seronegative members of the cohort. A peripheral blood sample was collected from each donor, and TCR beta sequencing was performed on peripheral blood mononuclear cells. The Qiagen DNeasy Blood Extraction Kit was used to extract genomic DNA from the blood cell samples. CDR1 ENHRY and CDR2 SYGVKD were looked up in the germline V gene. V trim: 7 bases; J trim: 2 bases; unmatched bases: 7. Spanning cysteine to phenylalanine, the CDR3 consists of 14 amino acids. The kept DNA is CDR3 alone, 42 bases in frame from the first base. This entry comes from a study of cytomegalovirus exposure and HLA in healthy donors (TCRdb year 2017). At the level of the whole study: According to an earlier analysis of around 600 of the donors, 150 million to 200 million T cells yielded 90 million to 140 million unique TCR beta sequences and more than 250 Gb of sequence data. Roughly 5 DR-DQ haplotypes were treated as single units for association and clustering because of strong linkage in the cohort. The study aimed to test whether cataloging public T cell receptors could reveal signatures of past pathogen exposure. Among about 370 genotyped donors of the cohort, an average of approximately 240,000 unique TCR beta nucleotide sequences was sequenced per donor, of which about 18% were non-productive. All discovery cohort repertoires had been generated on a single sequencing platform. Rather than drawing on any new phenotypic data, the later analysis identified candidate immune exposures from TCR beta sequences and the way those sequences occurred across donors. The T cell repertoires of 666 subjects were profiled by immunosequencing and related to cytomegalovirus serostatus. An earlier analysis of a few hundred of the donors applied high-throughput TCR beta sequencing to assess whether each TCR beta V gene segment acted as functional or pseudogenic. Typing coverage differed by locus: A, B, C, DRB1 and DQB1 were typed in about 629-640 donors, DQA1 in 500 to 550, DPA1 in some 610, and DPB1 in around 440. Among the approximately 420 genotyped donors, approximately 77% belonged to the genetic ancestry cluster associated with self-reported Caucasian donors. To predict cytomegalovirus infection status, the study combined high-throughput TCR immunosequencing, statistical association of individual TCRs with disease status, and machine learning. To study patterns of TCR occurrence, a later analysis re-analyzed previously published TCR beta repertoires from around 700 donors and added high-resolution HLA genotyping. Besides the first cohort of 666 subjects, a separate validation cohort made up of about 120 different subjects was used. Roughly 300 gigabases of sequencing data and around 85 million unique TCR sequences made up an early release that covered 640 HLA-typed donors. A later genetic analysis took genome-wide SNP genotypes for about three fifths of the 666 donors and used that subset as a discovery cohort. Both class I and class II loci were covered by HLA typing, at four-digit resolution. Alongside the repertoire data, information on donor age, sex, ethnicity and CMV serostatus was compiled.

Points the paper makes about the study in general: In a later analysis, HLA-associated TCR beta chains showed more clonal expansion and lower generation probabilities than non-associated chains that were equally common. This cohort had only TCR beta chains sequenced, and the lack of alpha or paired-chain data limited which features could be detected. A later analysis reported that several top co-occurrence clusters appeared linked to parvovirus B19, influenza, CMV and Epstein-Barr virus. Because counts were too low, about 18 rarely observed V segments, including chromosome 9 orphons, were excluded from the earlier analysis of several hundred of the donors. Because HLA typing was unavailable for some donors at each locus, only the typed subset was used in association tests. V-gene and J-gene trimming of TCR beta chains was associated with a missense DCLRE1C variant in a later genetic analysis, and the association was replicated in an independent cohort. A further reported finding was that TCR beta sequences accurately predicted the HLA-A and HLA-B alleles for most subjects in the first cohort. The study listed 170 or so TCR beta chains as associated with cytomegalovirus. A later analysis associated 15,000 or so TCR beta sequences with specific HLA alleles at a false discovery rate of 0.05. Sequencing depth was assumed to be roughly uniform across donors in the presence/absence analyses, though that assumption may not hold. Linkage disequilibrium might explain the correlated functional status among segregating V segments, but an unknown experimental factor could not be ruled out. The authors suggested that the approach could potentially be extended to other disease states and immunological phenotypes. Most TCR sequences were seen in very few donors, while some public TCRs were found in many individuals. An earlier analysis of some 560 of the donors showed that most TCR beta V segments appeared in productive rearrangements either about 87% or about 30% of the time, which broadly matched IMGT annotations. When HLA alleles, especially DR and DQ, strongly co-occurred, TCR associations were difficult to assign to individual alleles. According to a later analysis, TCR association rates differed among HLA loci, with DRB1 alleles showing the most associated TCRs and HLA-C alleles showing the fewest. For the cohort, immune exposure information was limited to CMV serostatus. A few of the identified cytomegalovirus-associated TCR beta chains were confirmed in vitro to be specific for cytomegalovirus antigens. According to a later genetic analysis, donors in an Asian-associated ancestry cluster had fewer N-insertions in productive TCRs than the roughly 700-donor mean. Some IMGT-functional V segments, including TRBV6-2 and TRBV6-3, could not be told apart with the 87-base-pair reads, so those segments were excluded. The classifier was reported to diagnose cytomegalovirus status with high specificity and sensitivity in both the original and validation cohorts. A group of highly shared sequence variants was considered likely to be a technical artifact of the sequencing pipeline. In a later analysis, most CMV-associated TCR beta chains were found to appear HLA-restricted, with HLA associations seemingly driven largely by CMV exposure.

Specimen: PBMCs. The sequence derives from a man aged 50-59 years in good health and CMV-seronegative. The rearrangement combines TRBV10-3 with TRBJ1-1, with 7 bases in between that match TRBD1. The nucleotide sequence reads as follows: TGTGCCATCACCGACAGGGTGGGAAACACTGAAGCTTTCTTT. Its amino acids are CAITDRVGNTEAFF.